The sequence of this TCR beta chain was determined in a study of blood T cell repertoires in COVID-19. Sequencing used immunoSEQ multiplex PCR; TCRdb keeps in-frame clones, though not all of them. Of about 200,000 clones in the sample, about 89% were seen once. The junction had 5 bases not matched to a gene; V was cut back by 1 base and J by 0 bases. Germline CDR1 reads SGHTA; CDR2 reads FQGNSA. There are 16 residues in the CDR3. What the recovered Cohort 3 donors had was two negative PCRs, clearance, or symptom resolution. The origin of this receptor is a woman aged 18-29 years who had recovered from COVID-19. Sequenced: PBMCs or T cells enriched from blood (not recorded which). This sequence joins TRBV7-2 and TRBJ1-1; 7 bases line up with TRBD1. CDR3 loop: CASSLEGQIMNTEAFF. CDR3 nucleotide sequence: TGTGCCAGCAGCTTAGAGGGACAGATCATGAACACTGAAGCTTTCTTT. The full variable domain, completed using reference TRBV7-2 and TRBJ1-1, is GAGVSQSPSNKVTEKGKDVELRCDPISGHTALYWYRQSLGQGLEFLIYFQGNSAPDKSGLPSDRFSAERTGGSVSTLTIQRTQQEDSAVYLCASSLEGQIMNTEAFFGQGTRLTVV.